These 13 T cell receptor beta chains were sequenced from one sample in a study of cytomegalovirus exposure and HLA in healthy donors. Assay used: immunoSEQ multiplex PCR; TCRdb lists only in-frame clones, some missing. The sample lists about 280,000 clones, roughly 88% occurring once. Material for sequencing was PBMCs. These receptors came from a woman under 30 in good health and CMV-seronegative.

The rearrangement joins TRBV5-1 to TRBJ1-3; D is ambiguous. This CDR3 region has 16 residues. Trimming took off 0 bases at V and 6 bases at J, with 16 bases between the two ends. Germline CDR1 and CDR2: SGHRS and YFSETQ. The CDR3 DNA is TGCGCCAGCAGCTTGGGGGCCGGGATTTTCGAAAACACCATATATTTT. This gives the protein CASSLGAGIFENTIYF. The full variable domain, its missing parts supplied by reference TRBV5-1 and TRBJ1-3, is KAGVTQTPRYLIKTRGQQVTLSCSPISGHRSVSWYQQTPGQGLQFLFEYFSETQRNKGNFPGRFSGRQFSNSRSEMNVSTLELGDSALYLCASSLGAGIFENTIYFGEGSWLTVV.

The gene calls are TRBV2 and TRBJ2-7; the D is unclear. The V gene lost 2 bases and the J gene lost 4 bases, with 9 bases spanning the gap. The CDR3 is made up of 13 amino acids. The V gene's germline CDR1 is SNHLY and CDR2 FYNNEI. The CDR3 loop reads CASSETRGYEQYF. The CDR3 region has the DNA TGTGCCAGCAGTGAAACGAGAGGATACGAGCAGTACTTC.

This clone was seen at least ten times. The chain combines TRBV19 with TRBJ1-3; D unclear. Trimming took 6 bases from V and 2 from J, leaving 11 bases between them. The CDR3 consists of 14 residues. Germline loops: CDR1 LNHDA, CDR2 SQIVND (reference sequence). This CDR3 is CASRRRATGNTIYF. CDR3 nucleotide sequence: TGTGCCAGTAGGAGGCGCGCCACTGGAAACACCATATATTTT.

DNA of the CDR3: TGTGCCTCCGCAGGTCGGCAGGGGGCCAGATATGGCTACACCTTC. It encodes CASAGRQGARYGYTF. The chain is built from TRBV2 and TRBJ1-2; 8 bases agree with TRBD1. After removal of 11 bases from V and 5 bases from J, the junction contained 16 bases not matched to a gene. CDR1 and CDR2 from the germline V gene are SNHLY and FYNNEI. The CDR3 is made up of 15 amino acids.

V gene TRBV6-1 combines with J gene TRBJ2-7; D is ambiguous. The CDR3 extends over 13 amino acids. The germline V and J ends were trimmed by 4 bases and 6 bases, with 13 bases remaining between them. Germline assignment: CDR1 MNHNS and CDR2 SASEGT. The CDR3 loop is CASSVGPGSEQYF. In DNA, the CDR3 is TGTGCCAGCAGTGTTGGGCCCGGCAGCGAGCAGTACTTC.

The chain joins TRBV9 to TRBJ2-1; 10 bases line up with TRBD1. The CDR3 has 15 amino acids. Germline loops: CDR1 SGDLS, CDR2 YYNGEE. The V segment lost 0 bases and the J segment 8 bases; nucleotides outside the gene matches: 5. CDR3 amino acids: CASSVVGTGADEQFF. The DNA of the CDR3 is TGTGCCAGCAGCGTAGTAGGGACAGGGGCCGATGAGCAGTTCTTC. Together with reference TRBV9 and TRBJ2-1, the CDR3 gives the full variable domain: DSGVTQTPKHLITATGQRVTLRCSPRSGDLSVYWYQQSLDQGLQFLIQYYNGEERAKGNILERFSAQQFPDLHSELNLSSLELGDSALYFCASSVVGTGADEQFFGPGTRLTVL.

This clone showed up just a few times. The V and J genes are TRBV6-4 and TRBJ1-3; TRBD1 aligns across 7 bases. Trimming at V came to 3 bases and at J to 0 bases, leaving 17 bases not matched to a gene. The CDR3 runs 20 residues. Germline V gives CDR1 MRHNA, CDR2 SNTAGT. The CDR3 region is CASSDPTGQPGKYSGNTIYF. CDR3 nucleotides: TGTGCCAGCAGTGATCCCACGGGACAGCCAGGAAAATACTCTGGAAACACCATATATTTT.

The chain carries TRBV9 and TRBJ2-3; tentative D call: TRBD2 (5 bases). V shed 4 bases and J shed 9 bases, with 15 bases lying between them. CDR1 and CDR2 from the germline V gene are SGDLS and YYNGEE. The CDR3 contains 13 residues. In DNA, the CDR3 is TGTGCCAGCAGCCTTGGGAGCGTTGTCACGCAGTATTTT. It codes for CASSLGSVVTQYF.

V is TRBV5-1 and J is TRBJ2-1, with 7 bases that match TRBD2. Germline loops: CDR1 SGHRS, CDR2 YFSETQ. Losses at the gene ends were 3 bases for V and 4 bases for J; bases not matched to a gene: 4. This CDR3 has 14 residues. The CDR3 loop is CASSSGLEYNEQFF. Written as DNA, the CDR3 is TGCGCCAGCAGCTCCGGACTAGAGTACAATGAGCAGTTCTTC. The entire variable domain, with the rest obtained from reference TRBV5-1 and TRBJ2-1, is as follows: KAGVTQTPRYLIKTRGQQVTLSCSPISGHRSVSWYQQTPGQGLQFLFEYFSETQRNKGNFPGRFSGRQFSNSRSEMNVSTLELGDSALYLCASSSGLEYNEQFFGPGTRLTVL.

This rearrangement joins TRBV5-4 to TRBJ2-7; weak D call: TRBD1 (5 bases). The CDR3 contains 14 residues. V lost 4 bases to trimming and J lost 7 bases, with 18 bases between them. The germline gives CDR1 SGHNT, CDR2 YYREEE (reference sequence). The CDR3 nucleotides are TGTGCCAGCAGCCCCACTCTAGGGGCAGAAGAGCAGTACTTC. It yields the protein CASSPTLGAEEQYF.

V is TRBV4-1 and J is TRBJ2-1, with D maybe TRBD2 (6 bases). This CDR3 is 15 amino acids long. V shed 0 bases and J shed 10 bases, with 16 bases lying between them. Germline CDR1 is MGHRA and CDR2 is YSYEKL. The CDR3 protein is CASSQDGATGREQFF. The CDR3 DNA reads TGCGCCAGCAGCCAAGACGGGGCAACGGGGAGGGAGCAGTTCTTC.

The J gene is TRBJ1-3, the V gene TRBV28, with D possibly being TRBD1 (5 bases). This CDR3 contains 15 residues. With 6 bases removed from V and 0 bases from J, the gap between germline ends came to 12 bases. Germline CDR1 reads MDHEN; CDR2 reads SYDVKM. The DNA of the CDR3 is TGTGCCAGCAGCCGAGGACAAGGCTCTGGAAACACCATATATTTT. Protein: CASSRGQGSGNTIYF.

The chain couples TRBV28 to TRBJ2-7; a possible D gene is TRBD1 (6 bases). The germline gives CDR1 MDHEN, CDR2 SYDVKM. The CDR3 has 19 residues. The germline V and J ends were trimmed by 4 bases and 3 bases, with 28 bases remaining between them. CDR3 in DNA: TGTGCCAGCAGTTCCTTGGACAGCGACCATTGGGGGATTGTCTACGAGCAGTACTTC. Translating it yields CASSSLDSDHWGIVYEQYF.